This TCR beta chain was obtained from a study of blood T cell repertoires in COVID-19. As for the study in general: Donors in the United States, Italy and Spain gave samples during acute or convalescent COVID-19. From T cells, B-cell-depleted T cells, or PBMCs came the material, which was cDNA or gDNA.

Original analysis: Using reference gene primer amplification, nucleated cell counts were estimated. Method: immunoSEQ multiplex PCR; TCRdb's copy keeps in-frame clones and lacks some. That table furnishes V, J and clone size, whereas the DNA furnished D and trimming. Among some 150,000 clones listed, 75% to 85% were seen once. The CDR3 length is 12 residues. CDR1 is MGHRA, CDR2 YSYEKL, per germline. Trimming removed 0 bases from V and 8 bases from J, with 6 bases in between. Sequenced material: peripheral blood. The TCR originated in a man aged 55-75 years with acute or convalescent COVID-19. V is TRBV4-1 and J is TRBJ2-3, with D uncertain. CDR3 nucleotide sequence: TGCGCCAGCAGCCAAGACTGGCTTACGCAGTATTTT. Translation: CASSQDWLTQYF.